Sequencing of this TCR beta chain was carried out in a study of control samples from healthy donors and cancer patients (TCRdb year 2020). Comments on this clone: Its recognized antigen is unknown. The sample holds no much larger clone one base away, and base qualities are not on file.

V is pared back by 1 base and J by 1 base, with 11 bases lying between the germline termini. Per the germline V gene, MGHRA is the CDR1 and YSYEKL is the CDR2. The CDR3 runs 16 residues from the cysteine to the phenylalanine. The read is trimmed to its CDR3 DNA, 48 bases read in frame from base 1. The library was prepared using the immunoSEQ multiplex PCR assay. As stored in TCRdb, this immuneACCESS dataset retains in-frame rearrangements with V and J assigned. A fraction of the clones does not appear; measured against another copy, unresolved V genes explain less than half of the discrepancy, and the remainder lacks a known reason. The sample table records 110,000 or so clones; 70% to 85% of these occur just once. Of the sample, 6.5% is held by the ten largest clones.

The sample was blood. Recombination connected TRBV4-1 to TRBJ1-3; perhaps TRBD1 is the D gene, with 6 bases matching. The clonotype originates from a man younger than 30 in good health. Here the CDR3 is given as CASSQVPGASGNTIYF. The sequence in DNA is TGCGCCAGCAGCCAAGTTCCGGGGGCTTCTGGAAACACCATATATTTT.